The next 3 T cell receptor beta chains were all read from a single sample in a study of blood T cell repertoires in COVID-19 (dated by TCRdb to about 2020). Library prep was done by the immunoSEQ multiplex PCR assay. TCRdb provides this immuneACCESS table in a form limited to in-frame rearrangements. Some clones are lacking; in checked studies, under half of them reflect an unresolved V gene, and why the rest are absent is not known. In all, the sample holds about 61,000 clones, and roughly 80% of those were seen once. The ten largest account for about a fifth of the sample. The sample comprised peripheral blood. All receptors derive from a man older than 75 with active or convalescent COVID-19.

The chain employs TRBV6-5 and TRBJ2-7, with 9 bases lining up with TRBD2. The CDR3 covers 14 residues. Per the germline V gene, CDR1 is MNHEY and CDR2 is SVGAGI. With 6 bases clipped from V and 2 bases from J, the junction kept 5 bases outside the gene matches. CDR3 sequence: CASRGSSGTYEQYF. The CDR3 nucleotides are TGTGCCAGCAGGGGATCTAGCGGGACCTACGAGCAGTACTTC.

This sequence joins TRBV23-1 and TRBJ1-4; 9 nucleotides agree with TRBD1. TRBV23-1 is recorded as an ORF, its role being uncertain. Trimming removed 0 bases from V and 6 bases from J; junction bases left unmatched: 5. CDR3 length: 16 amino acids. The CDR3 nucleotides are TGCGCCAGCAGTCAATCGCGAAGGGACAGGGATGAAAAACTGTTTTTT. This translates into CASSQSRRDRDEKLFF.

The J gene is TRBJ1-2, the V gene TRBV7-6, with D perhaps matching TRBD1 (5 bases). The CDR3 has 12 amino acids. With 6 bases removed from V and 4 bases from J, the gap between germline ends came to 9 bases. Looked up from germline, CDR1 is SGHVS and CDR2 is FNYEAQ. Written as DNA, the CDR3 is TGTGCCAGCAGTCCTACAGGCTATGGCTACACCTTC. Protein: CASSPTGYGYTF.